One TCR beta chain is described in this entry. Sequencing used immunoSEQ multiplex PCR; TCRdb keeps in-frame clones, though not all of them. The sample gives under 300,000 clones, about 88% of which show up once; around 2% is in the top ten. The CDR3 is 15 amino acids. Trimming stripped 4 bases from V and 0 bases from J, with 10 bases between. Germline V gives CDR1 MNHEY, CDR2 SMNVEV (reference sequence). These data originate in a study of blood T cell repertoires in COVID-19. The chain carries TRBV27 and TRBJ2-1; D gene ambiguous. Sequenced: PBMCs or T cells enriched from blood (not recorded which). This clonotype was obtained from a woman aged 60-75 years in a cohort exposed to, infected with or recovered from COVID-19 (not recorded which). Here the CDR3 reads CASSSSRSSYNEQFF. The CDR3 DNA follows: TGTGCCAGCAGTTCCTCTAGGAGCTCCTACAATGAGCAGTTCTTC.